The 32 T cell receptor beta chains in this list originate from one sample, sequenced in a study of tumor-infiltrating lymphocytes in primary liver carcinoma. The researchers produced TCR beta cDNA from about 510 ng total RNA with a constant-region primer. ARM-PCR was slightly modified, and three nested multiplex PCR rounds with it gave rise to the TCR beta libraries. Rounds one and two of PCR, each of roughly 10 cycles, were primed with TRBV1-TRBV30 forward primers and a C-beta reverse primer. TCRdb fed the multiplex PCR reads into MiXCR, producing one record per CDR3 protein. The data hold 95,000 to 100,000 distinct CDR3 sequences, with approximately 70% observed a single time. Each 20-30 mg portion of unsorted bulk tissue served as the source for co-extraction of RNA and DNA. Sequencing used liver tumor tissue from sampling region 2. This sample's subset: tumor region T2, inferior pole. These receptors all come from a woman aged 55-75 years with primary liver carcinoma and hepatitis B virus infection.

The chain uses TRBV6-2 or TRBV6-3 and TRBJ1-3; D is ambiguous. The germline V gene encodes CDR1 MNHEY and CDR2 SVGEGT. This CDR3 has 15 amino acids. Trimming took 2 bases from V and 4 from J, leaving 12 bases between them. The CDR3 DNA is TGTGCCAGCAGTTACGGGGTCTACTCCGGAAACACCATATATTTT. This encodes CASSYGVYSGNTIYF.

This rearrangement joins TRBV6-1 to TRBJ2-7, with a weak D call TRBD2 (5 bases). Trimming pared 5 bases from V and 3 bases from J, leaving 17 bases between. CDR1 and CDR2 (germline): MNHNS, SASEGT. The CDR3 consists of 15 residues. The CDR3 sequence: CASSLTRGSHYEQYF. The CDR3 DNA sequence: TGTGCCAGCAGTCTGACCAGAGGGAGCCACTACGAGCAGTACTTC.

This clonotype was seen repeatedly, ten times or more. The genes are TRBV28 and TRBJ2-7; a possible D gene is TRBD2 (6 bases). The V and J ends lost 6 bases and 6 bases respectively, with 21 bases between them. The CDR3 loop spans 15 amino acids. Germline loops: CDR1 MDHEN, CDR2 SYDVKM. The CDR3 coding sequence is TGTGCCAGCAGCCCGGCCGGGGGAGCGGTGATCGAGCAGTACTTC. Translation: CASSPAGGAVIEQYF.

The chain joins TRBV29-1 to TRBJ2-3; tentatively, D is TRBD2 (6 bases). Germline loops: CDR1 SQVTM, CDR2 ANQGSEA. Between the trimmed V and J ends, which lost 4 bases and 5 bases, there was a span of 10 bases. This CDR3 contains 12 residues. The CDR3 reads CSVAPGEDTQYF. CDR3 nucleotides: TGCAGCGTTGCTCCGGGGGAAGATACGCAGTATTTT.

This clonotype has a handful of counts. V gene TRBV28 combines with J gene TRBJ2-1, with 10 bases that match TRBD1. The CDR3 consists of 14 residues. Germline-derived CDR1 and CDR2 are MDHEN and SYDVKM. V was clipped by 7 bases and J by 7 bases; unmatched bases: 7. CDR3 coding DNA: TGTGCCAGCAACCTCCGGGACAGGGGTAATGAGCAGTTCTTC. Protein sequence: CASNLRDRGNEQFF.

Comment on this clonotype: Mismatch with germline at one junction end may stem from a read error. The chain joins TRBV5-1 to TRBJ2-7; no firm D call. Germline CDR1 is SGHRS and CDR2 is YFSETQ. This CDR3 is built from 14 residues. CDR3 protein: CASSLNSQAYEQYF. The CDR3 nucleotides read TGCGCCAGCAGCTTGAACAGCCAAGCCTACGAGCAGTACTTT. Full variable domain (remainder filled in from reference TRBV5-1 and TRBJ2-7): KAGVTQTPRYLIKTRGQQVTLSCSPISGHRSVSWYQQTPGQGLQFLFEYFSETQRNKGNFPGRFSGRQFSNSRSEMNVSTLELGDSALYLCASSLNSQAYEQYFGPGTRLTVT.

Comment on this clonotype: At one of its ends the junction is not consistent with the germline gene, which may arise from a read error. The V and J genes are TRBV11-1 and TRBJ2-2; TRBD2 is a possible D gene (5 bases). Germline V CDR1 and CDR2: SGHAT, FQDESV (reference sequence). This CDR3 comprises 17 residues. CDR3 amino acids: CASSARPFLINTGELFF. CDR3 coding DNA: TGCGCCAGCAGCGCCCGGCCATTCCTAATTAACACCGGGGAGTTGTTTTTT. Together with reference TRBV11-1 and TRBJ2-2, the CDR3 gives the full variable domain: EAEVAQSPRYKITEKSQAVAFWCDPISGHATLYWYRQILGQGPELLVQFQDESVVDDSQLPKDRFSAERLKGVDSTLKIQPAELGDSAMYLCASSARPFLINTGELFFGEGSRLTVL.

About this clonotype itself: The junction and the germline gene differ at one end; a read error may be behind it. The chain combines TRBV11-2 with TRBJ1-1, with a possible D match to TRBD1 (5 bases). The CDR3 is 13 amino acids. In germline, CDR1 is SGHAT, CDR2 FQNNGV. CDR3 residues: CASSLALGRRAIF. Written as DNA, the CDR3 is TGTGCCAGCAGCTTAGCGCTGGGGCGGCGAGCTATCTTT.

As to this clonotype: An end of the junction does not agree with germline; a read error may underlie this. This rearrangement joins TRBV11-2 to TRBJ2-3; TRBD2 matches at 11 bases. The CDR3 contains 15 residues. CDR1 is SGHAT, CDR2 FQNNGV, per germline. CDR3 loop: CASSPGLAGPVTQYF. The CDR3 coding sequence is TGTGCCAGTAGCCCTGGACTAGCGGGCCCAGTTACGCAGTACTTT.

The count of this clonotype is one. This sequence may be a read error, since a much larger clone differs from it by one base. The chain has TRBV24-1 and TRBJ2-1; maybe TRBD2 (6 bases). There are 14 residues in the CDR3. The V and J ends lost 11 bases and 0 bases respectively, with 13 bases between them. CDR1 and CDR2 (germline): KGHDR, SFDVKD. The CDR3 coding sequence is TGTGCCAGCTCAGTGGGGGGCTCCTACAATGAGCAGTTCTTC. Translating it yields CASSVGGSYNEQFF.

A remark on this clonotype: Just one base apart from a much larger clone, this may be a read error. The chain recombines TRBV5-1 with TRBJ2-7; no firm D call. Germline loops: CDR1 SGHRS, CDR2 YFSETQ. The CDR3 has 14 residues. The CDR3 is CTSSLVVSVGEQYF. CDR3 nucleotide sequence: TGCACCAGCAGCTTGGTAGTTTCAGTAGGCGAGCAGTACTTC.

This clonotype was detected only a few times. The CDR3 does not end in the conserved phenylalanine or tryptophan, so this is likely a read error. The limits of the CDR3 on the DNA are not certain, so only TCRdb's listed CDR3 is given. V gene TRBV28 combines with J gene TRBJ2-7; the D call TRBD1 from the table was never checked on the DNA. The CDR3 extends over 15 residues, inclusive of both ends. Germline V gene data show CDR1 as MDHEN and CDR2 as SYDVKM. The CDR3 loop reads CASTGQGPDSYERYL.

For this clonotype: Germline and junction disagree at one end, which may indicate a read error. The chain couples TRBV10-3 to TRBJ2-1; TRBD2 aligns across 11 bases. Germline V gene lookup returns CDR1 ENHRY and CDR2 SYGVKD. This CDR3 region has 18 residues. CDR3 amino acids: CAISERLAGRNSYDEQFF. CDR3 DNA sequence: TGTGCCATCAGTGAAAGACTAGCGGGACGGAATTCCTACGATGAGCAGTTCTTC.

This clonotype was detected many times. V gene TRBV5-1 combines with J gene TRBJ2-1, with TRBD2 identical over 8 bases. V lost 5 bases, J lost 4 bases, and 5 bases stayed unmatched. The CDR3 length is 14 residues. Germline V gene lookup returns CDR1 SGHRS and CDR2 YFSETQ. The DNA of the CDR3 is TGCGCCAGCAGTTTCGGGGGGGGATACAATGAGCAGTTCTTC. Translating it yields CASSFGGGYNEQFF.

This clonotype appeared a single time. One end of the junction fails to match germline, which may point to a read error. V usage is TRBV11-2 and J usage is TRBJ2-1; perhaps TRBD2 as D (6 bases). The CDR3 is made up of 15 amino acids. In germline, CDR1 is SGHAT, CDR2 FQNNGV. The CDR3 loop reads CAGSFEGGSIGEHFF. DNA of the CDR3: TGTGCCGGCAGCTTTGAGGGAGGAAGTATCGGTGAGCATTTCTTC.

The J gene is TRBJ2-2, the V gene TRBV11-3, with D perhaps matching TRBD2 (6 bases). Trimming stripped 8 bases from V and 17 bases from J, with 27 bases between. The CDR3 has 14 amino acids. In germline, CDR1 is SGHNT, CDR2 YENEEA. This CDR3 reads CASGAGRPTGELFF. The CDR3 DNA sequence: TGTGCCAGCGGTGCGGGGCGACCGACCGGGGAACTCTTTTTT.

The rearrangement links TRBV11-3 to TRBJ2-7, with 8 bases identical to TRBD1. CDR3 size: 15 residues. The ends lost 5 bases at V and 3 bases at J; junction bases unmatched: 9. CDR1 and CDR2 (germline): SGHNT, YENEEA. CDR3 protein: CASSPWTGCNYEQYF. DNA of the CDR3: TGTGCCAGCAGCCCCTGGACAGGGTGTAACTACGAGCAGTACTTC.

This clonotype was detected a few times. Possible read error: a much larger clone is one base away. The DNA of the CDR3 is TGTGCCAGCCGGGGAGGGGGCACAGAGCCCCAGTACTTC. This translates into CASRGGGTEPQYF. The genes are TRBV6-5 and TRBJ2-5; D assignment may be TRBD1 or TRBD2 (7 bases each). Germline CDR1 and CDR2: MNHEY and SVGAGI. This CDR3 is built from 13 residues.

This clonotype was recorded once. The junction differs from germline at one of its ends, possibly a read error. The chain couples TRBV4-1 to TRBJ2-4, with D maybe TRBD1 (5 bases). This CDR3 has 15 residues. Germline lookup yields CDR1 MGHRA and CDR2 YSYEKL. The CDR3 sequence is CTSSTRVGPKDIQYF. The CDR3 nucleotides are TGCACCAGCAGCACACGGGTGGGGCCGAAAGACATTCAGTACTTC.

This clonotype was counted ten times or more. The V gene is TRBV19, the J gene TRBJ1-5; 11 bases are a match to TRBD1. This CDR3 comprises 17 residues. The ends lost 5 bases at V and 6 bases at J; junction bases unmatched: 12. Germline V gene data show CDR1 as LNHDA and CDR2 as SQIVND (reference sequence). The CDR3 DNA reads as TGTGCCAGTAGTCCCCTTCCCGGACAGGGGGCGTCTCAGCCCCAGCATTTT. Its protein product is CASSPLPGQGASQPQHF. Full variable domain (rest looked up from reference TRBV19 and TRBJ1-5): DGGITQSPKYLFRKEGQNVTLSCEQNLNHDAMYWYRQDPGQGLRLIYYSQIVNDFQKGDIAEGYSVSREKKESFPLTVTSAQKNPTAFYLCASSPLPGQGASQPQHFGDGTRLSIL.

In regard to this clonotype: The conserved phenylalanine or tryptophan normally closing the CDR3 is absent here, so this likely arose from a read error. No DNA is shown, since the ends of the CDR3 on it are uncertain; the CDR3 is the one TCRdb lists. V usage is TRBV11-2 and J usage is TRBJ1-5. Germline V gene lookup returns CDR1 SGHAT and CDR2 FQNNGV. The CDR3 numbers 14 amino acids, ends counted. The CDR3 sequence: CASSFDGSNQPRHL.

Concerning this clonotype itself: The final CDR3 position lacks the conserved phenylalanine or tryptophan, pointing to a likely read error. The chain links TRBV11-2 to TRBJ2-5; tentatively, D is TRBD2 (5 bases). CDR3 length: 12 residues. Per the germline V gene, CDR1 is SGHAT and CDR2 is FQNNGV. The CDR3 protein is CANSLLGEIQYS. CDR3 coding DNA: TGTGCCAACAGCTTACTGGGAGAGATCCAGTACTCA.

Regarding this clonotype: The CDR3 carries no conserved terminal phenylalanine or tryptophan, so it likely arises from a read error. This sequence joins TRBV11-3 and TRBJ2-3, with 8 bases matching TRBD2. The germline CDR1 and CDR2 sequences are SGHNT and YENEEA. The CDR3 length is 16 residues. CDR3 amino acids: CATSFTRGAPMDTQYL. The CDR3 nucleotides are TGTGCCACCAGCTTCACGCGGGGGGCCCCAATGGATACGCAGTATCTT.

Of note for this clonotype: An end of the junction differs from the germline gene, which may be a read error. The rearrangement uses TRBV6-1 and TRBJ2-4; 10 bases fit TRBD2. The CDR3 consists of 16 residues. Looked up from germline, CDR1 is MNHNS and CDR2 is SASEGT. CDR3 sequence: CASRTGTSVGKKIQYF. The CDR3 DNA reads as TGTGCCAGCAGAACCGGGACTAGCGTGGGCAAAAAGATTCAGTACTTC.

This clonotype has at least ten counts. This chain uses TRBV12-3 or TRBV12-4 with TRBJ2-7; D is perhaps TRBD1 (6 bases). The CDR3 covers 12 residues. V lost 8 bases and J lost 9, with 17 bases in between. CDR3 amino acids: CASLSQQGGQYF. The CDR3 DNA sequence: TGTGCCAGCCTTTCCCAACAAGGGGGGCAGTACTTC.

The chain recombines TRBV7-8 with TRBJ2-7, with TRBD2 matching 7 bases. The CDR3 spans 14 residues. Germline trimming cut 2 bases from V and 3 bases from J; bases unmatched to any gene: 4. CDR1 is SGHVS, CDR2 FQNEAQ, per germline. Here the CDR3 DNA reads TGTGCCAGCAGCTTAAGGTGGGACTACTACGAGCAGTACTTC. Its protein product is CASSLRWDYYEQYF.

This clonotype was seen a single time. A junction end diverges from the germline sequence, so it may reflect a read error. The CDR3 sequence: CASIIDSSLRAFF. The DNA of the CDR3 is TGTGCCAGTATTATAGATTCGTCCTTAAGGGCTTTCTTT. The rearrangement uses TRBV19 and TRBJ1-1, with no clear D. CDR1 and CDR2 (germline): LNHDA, SQIVND (reference sequence). CDR3 length: 13 residues.

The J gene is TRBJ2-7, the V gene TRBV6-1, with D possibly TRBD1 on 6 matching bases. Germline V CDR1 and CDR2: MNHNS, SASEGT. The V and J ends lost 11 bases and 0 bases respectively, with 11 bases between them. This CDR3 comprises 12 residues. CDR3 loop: CAYGQHSYEQYF. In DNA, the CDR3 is TGTGCCTACGGACAGCACTCCTACGAGCAGTACTTC.

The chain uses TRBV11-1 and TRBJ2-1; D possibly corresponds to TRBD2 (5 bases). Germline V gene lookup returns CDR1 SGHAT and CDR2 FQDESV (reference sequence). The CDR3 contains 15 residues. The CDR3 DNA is TGTGCTGGTGCACATAGCGTCCCTTCCTACAATGAGCAGTTCTTC. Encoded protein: CAGAHSVPSYNEQFF. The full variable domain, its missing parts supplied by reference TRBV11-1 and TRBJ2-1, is EAEVAQSPRYKITEKSQAVAFWCDPISGHATLYWYRQILGQGPELLVQFQDESVVDDSQLPKDRFSAERLKGVDSTLKIQPAELGDSAMYLCAGAHSVPSYNEQFFGPGTRLTVL.

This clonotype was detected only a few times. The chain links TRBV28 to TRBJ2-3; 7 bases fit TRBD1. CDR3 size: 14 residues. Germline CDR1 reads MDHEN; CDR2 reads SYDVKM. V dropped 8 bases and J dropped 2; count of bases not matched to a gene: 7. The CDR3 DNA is TGTGCCAGCGGACGGACAGGAGACACAGATACGCAGTATTTT. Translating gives CASGRTGDTDTQYF.

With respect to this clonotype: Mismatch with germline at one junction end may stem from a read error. This chain's CDR3 is CASSEYGRDSYEKYF. For the CDR3, the DNA is TGTGCCAGCAGCGAGTACGGGAGGGACTCCTACGAGAAGTATTTC. The chain joins TRBV6-1 to TRBJ2-7; 8 bases are shared with TRBD2. Germline CDR1 and CDR2: MNHNS and SASEGT. This CDR3 region has 15 residues.

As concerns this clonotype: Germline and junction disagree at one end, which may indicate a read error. The CDR3 DNA reads as TGTGCCAGCACGGAGTGGACTGAAACTTTCTTT. Translating gives CASTEWTETFF. The chain carries TRBV11-2 and TRBJ1-1; D not certain. Germline assignment: CDR1 SGHAT and CDR2 FQNNGV. CDR3 length: 11 residues.